These 19 T cell receptor beta chains came from one sample sequenced in a study of post-analysis software for immune sequencing data. Study-wide findings and caveats: Comparison of patients with controls showed five TRBV segments more frequent in patients, TRBV5-6, TRBV5-1 and TRBV20-1 among them.

Their antigens are not known. Unique molecular identifiers tagged the TCR beta cDNA libraries. MiXCR, applied by TCRdb to the PCR reads, yields one record per CDR3 protein. The sample has roughly 800,000 distinct CDR3 sequences; roughly 50% are singletons. Sequenced: blood. Source of these receptors: a girl aged 5-17 years with multiple sclerosis.

This clonotype was picked up a small number of times. The V call is TRBV6-1, the J call TRBJ2-3, with D possibly matching TRBD1 (6 bases). V was clipped by 6 bases and J by 3 bases, with 16 bases between them. The CDR3 is 15 amino acids. CDR1 and CDR2 from the germline V gene are MNHNS and SASEGT. CDR3 nucleotide sequence: TGTGCCAGCAGACGGAACATCAGGGGAACAGATACGCAGTATTTT. Residues: CASRRNIRGTDTQYF.

This clonotype was detected a few times. The chain couples TRBV7-2 to TRBJ1-1, with D possibly matching TRBD1 (5 bases). The germline V gene has CDR1 SGHTA and CDR2 FQGNSA. V was trimmed by 0 bases and J by 2 bases, leaving 10 bases between them. The CDR3 is made up of 15 amino acids. As DNA, the CDR3 is TGTGCCAGCAGCTTAGCACCGGGGGTCAACACTGAAGCTTTCTTT. It is translated as CASSLAPGVNTEAFF.

This chain links TRBV20-1 with TRBJ2-7; 13 nucleotides agree with TRBD2. The J call may be incorrect, as the DNA end agrees better with TRBJ2-5. Germline V lookup: CDR1 DFQATT, CDR2 SNEGSKA (reference sequence). The CDR3 covers 17 residues. The CDR3 sequence: CSARDGTSGDLRETQYF. The CDR3 DNA sequence: TGCAGTGCTAGAGATGGGACTAGCGGGGACCTCCGGGAGACCCAGTACTTC.

The chain uses TRBV18 and TRBJ2-1, with 15 nucleotides matching TRBD2. The V segment lost 3 bases and the J segment 8 bases; nucleotides outside the gene matches: 5. There are 16 residues in the CDR3. Germline assignment: CDR1 KGHSH and CDR2 LQKENI. CDR3 in amino acids: CASSPQGLAGGHEQFF. In DNA form, the CDR3 reads TGTGCCAGCTCACCCCAGGGACTAGCGGGAGGACATGAGCAGTTCTTC.

The chain employs TRBV7-9 and TRBJ2-1; possible D gene TRBD1, 6 bases. V lost 4 bases and J lost 0, with 16 bases in between. Germline V lookup: CDR1 SEHNR, CDR2 FQNEAQ (reference sequence). The CDR3 loop spans 17 amino acids. CDR3 DNA sequence: TGTGCCAGCAGCTCGACCCGGGACACAAGCTCCTACAATGAGCAGTTCTTC. Its translation: CASSSTRDTSSYNEQFF. The complete variable domain, with remaining parts taken from reference TRBV7-9 and TRBJ2-1, reads DTGVSQNPRHKITKRGQNVTFRCDPISEHNRLYWYRQTLGQGPEFLTYFQNEAQLEKSRLLSDRFSAERPKGSFSTLEIQRTEQGDSAMYLCASSSTRDTSSYNEQFFGPGTRLTVL.

A few counts support this clonotype. V is TRBV20-1 and J is TRBJ1-2; weak D call: TRBD1 (6 bases). Germline CDR1 DFQATT, CDR2 SNEGSKA (reference sequence). The CDR3 runs to 12 residues. The V end lost 2 bases, the J end lost 6 bases, and 10 bases lay between the germline ends. This CDR3 reads CSARLTGHGYTF. The CDR3, as DNA: TGCAGTGCTAGACTCACAGGGCATGGCTACACCTTC.

The chain is built from TRBV24-1 and TRBJ2-1; TRBD1 or TRBD2 may be the D gene (5 bases each). With 3 bases removed from V and 15 bases from J, the gap between germline ends came to 26 bases. Germline CDR1 is KGHDR and CDR2 is SFDVKD. The CDR3 is 16 residues long. The CDR3 region has the DNA TGTGCCACCAGTGATGCCGGAACGGGACCCATCACAGGAGCGTTCTTC. Encoded protein: CATSDAGTGPITGAFF.

The chain joins TRBV7-9 to TRBJ1-2; 10 nucleotides align to TRBD1. The trim removed 5 bases at V and 4 bases at J, leaving 13 bases unmatched. Per germline, CDR1 SEHNR and CDR2 FQNEAQ (reference sequence). This CDR3 is built from 17 residues. The CDR3 loop reads CASSRPRSGTGAYGYTF. In DNA form, the CDR3 reads TGTGCCAGCAGCAGACCACGATCCGGGACAGGGGCCTATGGCTACACCTTC.

The V call is TRBV29-1, the J call TRBJ2-5; D not certain. Trimming took off 4 bases at V and 5 bases at J, with 5 bases between the two ends. Germline-derived CDR1 and CDR2 are SQVTM and ANQGSEA. The CDR3 is made up of 10 amino acids. DNA for the CDR3: TGCAGCGTTGGTACTGAGACCCAGTACTTC. Translated, it gives CSVGTETQYF.

V gene TRBV5-1 combines with J gene TRBJ1-2, with a possible D match to TRBD1 (6 bases). V lost 3 bases and J 7 bases, leaving 16 bases between the germline ends. Germline values: CDR1 SGHRS, CDR2 YFSETQ. The CDR3 spans 14 residues. This CDR3 reads CASSWMTGSSGYTF. Written as DNA, the CDR3 is TGCGCCAGCAGCTGGATGACAGGATCCAGTGGCTACACCTTC.

A single count supports this clonotype. This chain uses TRBV6-6 with TRBJ2-7; the D gene could be TRBD1 or TRBD2 (5 bases each). The J call may be mistaken, given a closer DNA end match to TRBJ2-5. The CDR3 is made up of 15 amino acids. Germline loops: CDR1 MNHNY, CDR2 SVGAGI (reference sequence). CDR3 DNA: TGTGCCAGCAGTTACGCTGGGGGAGAACACGGGACCCAGTACTTC. Amino acid sequence: CASSYAGGEHGTQYF.

This chain connects TRBV5-5 to TRBJ2-6; D is ambiguous. CDR1 SGHKS and CDR2 YYEKEE come from the germline V gene (reference sequence). The V and J ends lost 1 base and 0 bases respectively, with 14 bases between them. The length of the CDR3 is 18 residues. The CDR3 loop reads CASSLIAGSSSGANVLTF. The DNA for the CDR3 is TGTGCCAGCAGCTTGATAGCAGGATCTAGCTCTGGGGCCAACGTCCTGACTTTC.

This clonotype was seen a handful of times. The chain joins TRBV5-1 to TRBJ2-5, with D possibly matching TRBD1 (5 bases). CDR1 is SGHRS and CDR2 is YFSETQ in the germline V gene. Trimming shortened V by 0 bases and J by 5 bases, and 11 bases separated the two germline ends. The CDR3 covers 14 residues. The CDR3 region has the DNA TGCGCCAGCAGCTTGGGACGGACATCGGAGACCCAGTACTTC. It yields the protein CASSLGRTSETQYF.

This clonotype turned up a few times. The chain recombines TRBV24-1 with TRBJ2-5; 11 bases fit TRBD2. Per the germline V gene, CDR1 is KGHDR and CDR2 is SFDVKD. With V trimmed by 6 bases and J by 9 bases, 14 bases remained unmatched. This CDR3 has 16 amino acids. The CDR3 sequence: CATSLGGGTSGSAQYF. In nucleotides, the CDR3 is TGTGCCACCAGTCTTGGAGGTGGTACTAGCGGGAGTGCCCAGTACTTC.

This chain uses TRBV7-9 with TRBJ2-7; 14 nucleotides match TRBD2. The V gene end was trimmed by 4 bases and the J gene end by 6 bases; junction bases not matched to a gene: 8. CDR1 is SEHNR and CDR2 is FQNEAQ in the germline V gene (reference sequence). The CDR3 totals 16 residues. CDR3 in amino acids: CASSSGLAGVGSEQYF. The CDR3, as DNA: TGTGCCAGCAGCTCGGGACTAGCGGGAGTCGGTAGCGAGCAGTACTTC.

This clonotype was counted between two and nine times. The rearrangement links TRBV9 to TRBJ1-2; 8 positions agree with TRBD1. The CDR3 totals 15 residues. The germline V gene encodes CDR1 SGDLS and CDR2 YYNGEE. V shed 4 bases, J shed 3 bases, and the junction held 8 bases outside the gene matches. Here the CDR3 reads CASSFGQGNYYGYTF. Written as DNA, the CDR3 is TGTGCCAGCAGCTTCGGACAGGGAAACTACTATGGCTACACCTTC.

The CDR3 here is CSARSPGQGRETQYF. For the CDR3, the DNA is TGCAGTGCTAGATCCCCCGGGCAGGGAAGGGAGACCCAGTACTTC. This rearrangement joins TRBV20-1 to TRBJ2-7, with D maybe TRBD1 (5 bases). The DNA matches TRBJ2-5 better at its end, which makes the J call doubtful. The germline CDR1 and CDR2 sequences are DFQATT and SNEGSKA (reference sequence). The CDR3 length is 15 residues.

A few counts support this clonotype. The rearrangement joins TRBV5-1 to TRBJ2-5; D call uncertain. There are 14 residues in the CDR3. CDR1 and CDR2 (germline): SGHRS, YFSETQ. Trimming took 2 bases from V and 1 from J, leaving 9 bases between them. For the CDR3, the DNA is TGCGCCAGCAGCTTTGGCCAGGCCCAAGAGACCCAGTACTTC. It translates to CASSFGQAQETQYF.

The J gene is TRBJ2-7, the V gene TRBV28, with 11 bases fitting TRBD2. The ends lost 4 bases at V and 4 bases at J; junction bases unmatched: 12. CDR1 is MDHEN, CDR2 SYDVKM, per germline. This CDR3 spans 17 amino acids. CDR3: CASSYSTSGRSGYEQYF. In nucleotides, the CDR3 is TGTGCCAGCAGTTACTCCACTAGCGGGAGATCGGGATACGAGCAGTACTTC.